This entry describes one T cell receptor beta chain. Its antigen remains unknown. CDR3 length: 14 residues. Trimming removed 0 bases from V and 4 bases from J, with 7 bases in between. The V gene's germline CDR1 is LGHDT and CDR2 YNNKEL (reference sequence). 5'RACE template switching produced TCR cDNA carrying a universal primer site and UMIs. In TCRdb, the 5' RACE reads were re-called with MiXCR into one record per CDR3 protein. The data hold over 300,000 distinct CDR3 sequences, with about 6.9% observed a single time. The sample belongs to a study of T cells after yellow fever vaccination. General study points: Post-booster repertoires contained most primary-vaccination clones again (roughly 97% CD4, roughly 91% CD8).

The input for sequencing was PBMCs, taken about 49 days after the first yellow fever vaccination. The chain employs TRBV3-1 and TRBJ2-1; D ambiguous. The receptor comes from a man between 18 and 29 years old who received the YFV17D yellow fever vaccine. CDR3 DNA: TGTGCCAGCAGCCAAGAATGGGGATACAATGAGCAGTTCTTC. Its protein product is CASSQEWGYNEQFF.